This is a list of T cell receptor beta chains from one sample in a study of blood T cell repertoires in COVID-19. Assay used: immunoSEQ multiplex PCR; TCRdb lists only in-frame clones, some missing. The data show more than 200,000 clones, approximately 81% seen once. The sequenced sample consisted of peripheral blood. Receptors were obtained from an elderly woman with acute or convalescent COVID-19. Each CDR3 is given with its conserved first and last residue. The D gene is left open where the match is weak. Some rows have no size entry. The others give once, few or many, or a class for an expanded clone.

TRBV14	TRBD1	TRBJ1-6	NA	CASSQGKGAVSPLHF	TGTGCCAGCAGCCAAGGCAAGGGGGCCGTTTCACCCCTCCACTTT
TRBV2	TRBD1	TRBJ1-6	NA	CASRGQGAMITSPLHF	TGTGCCAGCAGGGGACAGGGGGCGATGATCACCTCACCCCTCCACTTT
TRBV28	NA	TRBJ1-3	NA	CASMLGTSAGASSGNTIYF	TGTGCCAGCATGTTAGGCACGTCAGCAGGGGCCAGCTCTGGAAACACCATATATTTT
TRBV28	TRBD1	TRBJ1-4	NA	CASNPLGSRGRNGEKLFF	TGTGCCAGCAACCCTTTGGGCTCAAGGGGGCGGAATGGTGAAAAACTGTTTTTT
TRBV3-1/TRBV3-2	NA	TRBJ1-6	once	CASSRQVGTASSYNSPLHF	TGTGCCAGCAGCCGACAGGTGGGGACGGCTAGCTCCTATAATTCACCCCTCCACTTT
TRBV7-2	TRBD2	TRBJ2-1	NA	CASSLVAGGYNEQFF	TGTGCCAGCAGCTTAGTTGCGGGGGGGTACAATGAGCAGTTCTTC
TRBV19	TRBD1	TRBJ1-2	NA	CASSRMNPGQGNGYTF	TGTGCCAGTAGCCGGATGAACCCGGGACAGGGAAATGGCTACACCTTC
TRBV29-1	NA	TRBJ2-3	NA	CSVLAKSGDTQYF	TGCAGCGTGCTGGCCAAATCCGGGGATACGCAGTATTTT
TRBV30	TRBD1	TRBJ1-6	few	CAWSPPGGPNNSPLHF	TGTGCCTGGAGCCCACCAGGGGGGCCGAATAATTCACCCCTCCACTTT
TRBV4-1	NA	TRBJ1-6	NA	CASSALGRRSPLHF	TGCGCCAGCAGCGCGTTGGGGCGCAGATCACCCCTCCACTTT
TRBV28	NA	TRBJ1-6	NA	CASSGGTNNSPLHF	TGTGCCAGCAGTGGCGGGACTAATAATTCACCCCTCCACTTT
TRBV6-5	TRBD1	TRBJ1-3	NA	CASSWTGSGNTIYF	TGTGCCAGCAGTTGGACAGGGAGCGGAAACACCATATATTTT
TRBV19	NA	TRBJ1-4	NA	CASRAGGFDEKLFF	TGTGCCAGTCGTGCCGGGGGGTTTGATGAAAAACTGTTTTTT
TRBV19	TRBD1	TRBJ1-5	NA	CASSIGTGRGNPNQPQHF	TGTGCCAGTAGTATAGGGACGGGCAGGGGGAACCCTAATCAGCCCCAGCATTTT
TRBV19	NA	TRBJ1-2	NA	CASSNSGGYGYTF	TGTGCCAGTAGTAATTCGGGAGGGTATGGCTACACCTTC
TRBV7-2	TRBD2	TRBJ2-1	NA	CASSPGLAGYNEQFF	TGTGCCAGCAGCCCGGGACTAGCGGGGTACAATGAGCAGTTCTTC
TRBV10-3	TRBD1	TRBJ2-1	NA	CAIGTEDNEQFF	TGTGCCATCGGGACAGAAGACAATGAGCAGTTCTTC
TRBV6-5	TRBD2	TRBJ2-2	NA	CAYGGWMNTGELFF	TGTGCTTACGGGGGGTGGATGAACACCGGGGAGCTGTTTTTT
TRBV2	TRBD2	TRBJ2-3	once	CASSLRTSGTDTQYF	TGTGCCAGCAGTCTCCGGACTAGCGGCACAGATACGCAGTATTTT
TRBV19	NA	TRBJ2-1	NA	CASSIQSVAEQFF	TGTGCCAGTAGTATTCAATCAGTAGCGGAGCAGTTCTTC
TRBV5-1	TRBD1	TRBJ2-5	NA	CASSSTGGSGETQYF	TGCGCCAGCAGCTCCACAGGGGGCTCGGGGGAGACCCAGTACTTC